These 4 T cell receptor beta chains originate from one sample sequenced in a study of T cell responses to AZD1222 COVID-19 vaccine. Only in-frame clones appear in the TCRdb table, and some are missing; sequencing was by immunoSEQ multiplex PCR. This table holds tens of thousands of clones, roughly 84% found once. Sequenced material: peripheral blood, taken on day 0 of AZD1222 vaccination. Receptors were obtained from an adult in good health.

This rearrangement joins TRBV7-9 to TRBJ1-1; no reliable D call. This CDR3 has 12 amino acids. Germline values: CDR1 SEHNR, CDR2 FQNEAQ (reference sequence). V was pared by 6 bases and J by 8 bases, with 13 bases between. CDR3: CASSHSPTEAFF. As DNA, the CDR3 is TGTGCCAGCAGTCACTCACCGACCGAAGCTTTCTTT.

The chain employs TRBV2 and TRBJ1-4; D might be TRBD1 (6 bases). Germline V gene data show CDR1 as SNHLY and CDR2 as FYNNEI. Trimming cost V 6 bases and J 4 bases, with 12 bases left between them. The CDR3 runs to 14 residues. CDR3 loop: CASRATGFNEKLFF. The DNA for the CDR3 is TGTGCCAGCAGAGCAACAGGGTTTAATGAAAAACTGTTTTTT.

V is TRBV7-6 and J is TRBJ1-6; no clear D gene. V was trimmed by 5 bases and J by 2 bases, leaving 7 bases between them. The CDR3 contains 14 residues. Germline CDR1 reads SGHVS; CDR2 reads FNYEAQ. Written as DNA, the CDR3 is TGTGCCAGCAGCCTCAAGACCTATAATTCACCCCTCCACTTT. Encoded protein: CASSLKTYNSPLHF.

V gene TRBV18 combines with J gene TRBJ1-1; D gene ambiguous. This CDR3 region has 14 residues. The ends were cut back, 5 bases at V and 6 bases at J, with 16 bases in the middle. Germline V gene lookup returns CDR1 KGHSH and CDR2 LQKENI. The DNA of the CDR3 is TGTGCCAGCTCATCCCCCGGCCCCACCCCTGAAGCTTTCTTT. Amino acid sequence: CASSSPGPTPEAFF.